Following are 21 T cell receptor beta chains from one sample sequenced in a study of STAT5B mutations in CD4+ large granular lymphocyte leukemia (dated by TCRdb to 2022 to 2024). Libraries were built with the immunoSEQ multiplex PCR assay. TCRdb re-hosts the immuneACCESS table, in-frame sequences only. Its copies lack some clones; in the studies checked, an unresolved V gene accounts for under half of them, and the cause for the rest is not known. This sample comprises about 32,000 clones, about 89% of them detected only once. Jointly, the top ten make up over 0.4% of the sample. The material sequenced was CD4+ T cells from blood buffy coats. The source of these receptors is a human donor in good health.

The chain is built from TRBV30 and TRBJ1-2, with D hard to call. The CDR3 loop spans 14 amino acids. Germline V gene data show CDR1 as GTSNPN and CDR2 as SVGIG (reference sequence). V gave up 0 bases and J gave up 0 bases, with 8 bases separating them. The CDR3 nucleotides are TGTGCCTGGAGTGTGCAGGTAGCTAACTATGGCTACACCTTC. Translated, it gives CAWSVQVANYGYTF. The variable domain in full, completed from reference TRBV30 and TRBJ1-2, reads SQTIHQWPATLVQPVGSPLSLECTVEGTSNPNLYWYRQAAGRGLQLLFYSVGIGQISSEVPQNLSASRPQDRQFILSSKKLLLSDSGFYLCAWSVQVANYGYTFGSGTRLTVV.

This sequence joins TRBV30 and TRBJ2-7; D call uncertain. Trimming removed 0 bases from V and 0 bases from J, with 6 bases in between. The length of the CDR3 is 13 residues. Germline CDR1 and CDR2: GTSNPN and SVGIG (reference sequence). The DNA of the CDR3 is TGTGCCTGGAGTGTAAGGCTCTCCTACGAGCAGTACTTC. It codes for CAWSVRLSYEQYF.

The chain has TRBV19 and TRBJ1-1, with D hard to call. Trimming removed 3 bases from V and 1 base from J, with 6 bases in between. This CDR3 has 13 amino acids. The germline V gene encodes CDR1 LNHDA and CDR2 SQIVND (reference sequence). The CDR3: CASSISSNTEAFF. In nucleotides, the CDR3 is TGTGCCAGTAGTATTTCGTCGAACACTGAAGCTTTCTTT.

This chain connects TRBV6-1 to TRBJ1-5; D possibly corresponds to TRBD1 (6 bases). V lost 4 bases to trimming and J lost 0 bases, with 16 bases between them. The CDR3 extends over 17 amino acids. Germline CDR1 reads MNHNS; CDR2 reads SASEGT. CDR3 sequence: CASSGRTDSYSNQPQHF. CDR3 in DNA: TGTGCCAGCAGTGGACGGACAGACTCTTATAGCAATCAGCCCCAGCATTTT.

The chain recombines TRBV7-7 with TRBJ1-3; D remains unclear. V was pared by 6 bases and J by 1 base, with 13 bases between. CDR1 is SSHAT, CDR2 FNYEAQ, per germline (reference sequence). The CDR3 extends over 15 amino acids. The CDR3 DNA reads TGTGCCAGCAGTCCCGAAAGAGGGTCTGGAAACACCATATATTTT. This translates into CASSPERGSGNTIYF.

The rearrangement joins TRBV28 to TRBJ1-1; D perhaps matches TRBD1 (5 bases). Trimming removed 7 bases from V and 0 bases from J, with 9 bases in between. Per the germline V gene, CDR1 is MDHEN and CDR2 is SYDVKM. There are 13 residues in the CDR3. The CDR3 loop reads CASTRQMNTEAFF. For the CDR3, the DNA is TGTGCCAGCACGAGACAGATGAACACTGAAGCTTTCTTT.

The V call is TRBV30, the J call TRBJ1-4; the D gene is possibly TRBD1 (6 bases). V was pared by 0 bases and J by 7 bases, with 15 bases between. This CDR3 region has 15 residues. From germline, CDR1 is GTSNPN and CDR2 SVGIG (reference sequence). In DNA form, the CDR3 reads TGTGCCTGGAGTGTAGGAACAGGGCGACCTGAAAAACTGTTTTTT. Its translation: CAWSVGTGRPEKLFF.

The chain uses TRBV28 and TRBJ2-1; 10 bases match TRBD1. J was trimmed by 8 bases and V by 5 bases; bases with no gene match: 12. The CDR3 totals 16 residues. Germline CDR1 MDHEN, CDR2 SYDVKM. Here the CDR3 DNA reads TGTGCCAGCAGTCCCCCGGGACAGGGGTTTGAGGATGAGCAGTTCTTC. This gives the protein CASSPPGQGFEDEQFF.

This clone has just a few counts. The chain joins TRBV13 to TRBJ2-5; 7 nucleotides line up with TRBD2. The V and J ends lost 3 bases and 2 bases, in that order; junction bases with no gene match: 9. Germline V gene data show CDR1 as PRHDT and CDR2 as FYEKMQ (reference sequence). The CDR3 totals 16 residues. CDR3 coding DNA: TGTGCCAGCAGCTTTCTGGCGGGAGTCCCGCAAGAGACCCAGTACTTC. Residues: CASSFLAGVPQETQYF.

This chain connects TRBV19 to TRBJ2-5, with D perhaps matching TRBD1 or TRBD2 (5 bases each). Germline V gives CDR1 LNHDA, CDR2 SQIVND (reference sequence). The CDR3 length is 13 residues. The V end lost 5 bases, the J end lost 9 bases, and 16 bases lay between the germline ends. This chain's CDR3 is CASSPWPLGPQYF. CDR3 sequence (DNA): TGTGCCAGTAGTCCCTGGCCTCTGGGACCCCAGTACTTC.

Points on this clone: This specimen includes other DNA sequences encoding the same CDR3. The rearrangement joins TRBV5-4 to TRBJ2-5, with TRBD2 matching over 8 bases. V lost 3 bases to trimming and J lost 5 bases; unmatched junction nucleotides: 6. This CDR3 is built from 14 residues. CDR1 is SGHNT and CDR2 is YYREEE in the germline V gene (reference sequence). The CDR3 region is CASSWGTSRETQYF. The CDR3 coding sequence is TGTGCCAGCAGCTGGGGGACTAGTCGGGAGACCCAGTACTTC.

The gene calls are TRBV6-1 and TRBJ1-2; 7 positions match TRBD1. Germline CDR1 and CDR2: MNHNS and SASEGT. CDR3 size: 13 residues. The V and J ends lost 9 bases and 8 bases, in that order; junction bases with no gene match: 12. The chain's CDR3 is CASTDRTFSGYTF. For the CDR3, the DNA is TGTGCCAGTACGGACAGGACCTTCTCCGGCTACACCTTC.

CDR3 sequence: CASSFLSGGYQETQYF. CDR3 DNA sequence: TGTGCCAGCAGTTTCCTTAGCGGGGGGTACCAAGAGACCCAGTACTTC. The J gene is TRBJ2-5, the V gene TRBV28; 10 bases line up with TRBD2. The CDR3 totals 16 residues. Germline V lookup: CDR1 MDHEN, CDR2 SYDVKM. V was clipped by 3 bases and J by 0 bases; unmatched bases: 4.

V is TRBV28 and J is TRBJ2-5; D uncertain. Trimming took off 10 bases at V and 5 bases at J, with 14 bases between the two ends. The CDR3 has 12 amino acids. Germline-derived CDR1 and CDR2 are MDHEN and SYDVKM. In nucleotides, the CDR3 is TGTGCCACCGTTCGGTTTCCCGAGACCCAGTACTTC. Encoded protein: CATVRFPETQYF.

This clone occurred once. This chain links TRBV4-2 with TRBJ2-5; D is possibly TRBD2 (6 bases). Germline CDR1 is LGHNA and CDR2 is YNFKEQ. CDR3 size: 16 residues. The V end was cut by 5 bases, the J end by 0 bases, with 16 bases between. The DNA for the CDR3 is TGTGCCAGCAGCTCCCGACTAGTCTCGTACCAAGAGACCCAGTACTTC. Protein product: CASSSRLVSYQETQYF.

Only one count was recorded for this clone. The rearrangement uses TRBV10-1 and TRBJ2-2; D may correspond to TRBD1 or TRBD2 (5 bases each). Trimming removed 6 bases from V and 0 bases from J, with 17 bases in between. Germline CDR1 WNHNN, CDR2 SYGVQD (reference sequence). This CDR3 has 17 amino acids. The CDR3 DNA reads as TGCGCCAGCAGCAGAGTTCGGGGACCCGCGAACACCGGGGAGCTGTTTTTT. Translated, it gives CASSRVRGPANTGELFF.

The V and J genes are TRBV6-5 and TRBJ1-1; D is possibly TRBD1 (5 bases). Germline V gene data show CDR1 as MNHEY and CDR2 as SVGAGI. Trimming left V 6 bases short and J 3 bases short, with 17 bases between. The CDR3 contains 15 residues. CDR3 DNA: TGTGCCAGCAGCCCCCAACAGGCGGGAGACACTGAAGCTTTCTTT. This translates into CASSPQQAGDTEAFF.

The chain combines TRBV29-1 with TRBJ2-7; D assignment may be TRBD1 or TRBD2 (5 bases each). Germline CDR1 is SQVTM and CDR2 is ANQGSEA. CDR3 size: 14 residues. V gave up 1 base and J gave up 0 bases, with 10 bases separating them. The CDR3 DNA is TGCAGCGTTGAAGGGGGACCTAACTCCTACGAGCAGTACTTC. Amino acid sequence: CSVEGGPNSYEQYF.

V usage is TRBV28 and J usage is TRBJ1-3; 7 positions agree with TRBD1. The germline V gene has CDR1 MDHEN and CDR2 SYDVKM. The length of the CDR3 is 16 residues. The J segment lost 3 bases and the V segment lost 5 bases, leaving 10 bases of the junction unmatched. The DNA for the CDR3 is TGTGCCAGCAGTCAGATTACAGGGGTAGTTGGAAACACCATATATTTT. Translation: CASSQITGVVGNTIYF.

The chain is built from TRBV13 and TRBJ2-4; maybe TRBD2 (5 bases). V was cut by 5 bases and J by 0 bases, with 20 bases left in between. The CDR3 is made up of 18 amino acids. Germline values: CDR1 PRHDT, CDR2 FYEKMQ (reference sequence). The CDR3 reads CASSKEGIGDLAKNIQYF. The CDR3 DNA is TGTGCCAGCAGCAAAGAGGGAATCGGGGATTTAGCCAAAAACATTCAGTACTTC. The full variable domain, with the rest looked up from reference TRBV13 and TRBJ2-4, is AAGVIQSPRHLIKEKRETATLKCYPIPRHDTVYWYQQGPGQDPQFLISFYEKMQSDKGSIPDRFSAQQFSDYHSELNMSSLELGDSALYFCASSKEGIGDLAKNIQYFGAGTRLSVL.

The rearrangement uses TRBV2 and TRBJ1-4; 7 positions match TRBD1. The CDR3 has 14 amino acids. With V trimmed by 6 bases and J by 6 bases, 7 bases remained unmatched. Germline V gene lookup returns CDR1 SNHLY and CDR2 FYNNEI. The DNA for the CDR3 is TGTGCCAGCAGAACCGACAGGGCGGATGAAAAACTGTTTTTT. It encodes CASRTDRADEKLFF.